The rows below give T cell receptor beta chains drawn from one sample of a study of shared clonotypes between healthy human individuals. This table comes from immunoSEQ multiplex PCR, and its TCRdb copy is limited to in-frame clones, with some not included. The profile covers 2 million to 3 million clones, with more than 90% appearing a single time and around 0.15% taken by the ten largest. Sequences were obtained from naive CD4+ T cells sorted from blood. Source of these receptors: a man between 18 and 29 years old in good health. Both conserved end residues are part of each CDR3.

CDR3aa,v_gene,j_gene
CASSSNTGQGYEQYF,TRBV19,TRBJ2-7
CASSLVQLTEAFF,TRBV28,TRBJ1-1
CASSQDRTEDSPLHF,TRBV4-1,TRBJ1-6
CASSQDPRGQPQHF,TRBV4-3,TRBJ1-5
CASSWDGGLNTEAFF,TRBV5-4,TRBJ1-1
CASSQEPGGRGTDTQYF,TRBV4-3,TRBJ2-3
CASSGTGGTEAFF,TRBV2,TRBJ1-1
CASSLGSRATDTQYF,TRBV9,TRBJ2-3
CASSVRTSGNTGELFF,TRBV7-8,TRBJ2-2
CASTLSPAVEAFF,TRBV7-9,TRBJ1-1
CASSWTSGGTTQYF,TRBV7-9,TRBJ2-5
CAWSDLPGGHRDTF,TRBV30,TRBJ1-2
CASSRRDGGGTQYF,TRBV19,TRBJ2-5
CASSVLGQGEADTQYF,TRBV25-1,TRBJ2-3
CASSPLPDRLSNQPQHF,TRBV4-1,TRBJ1-5
CATAEGPDWQTQYF,TRBV6-5,TRBJ2-5
CASSQRAGAGEQYF,TRBV7-2,TRBJ2-7
CAWSVPWASGNQPQHF,TRBV30,TRBJ1-5
CASSSRLDSSSYEQYF,TRBV21-1,TRBJ2-7
CASSEGGSLYNEQFF,TRBV10-1,TRBJ2-1
CASSLFSGGNSGYGYTF,TRBV5-4,TRBJ1-2
CASSEPGPIGGEQFF,TRBV2,TRBJ2-1
CASSPPWSSSGNTIYF,TRBV9,TRBJ1-3
CASSLAGLYQPQHF,TRBV5-8,TRBJ1-5
CASSPLYGPTQETQYF,TRBV18,TRBJ2-5
CASSPRDRGTEAFF,TRBV28,TRBJ1-1
CASSANREQETQYF,TRBV7-9,TRBJ2-5
CATSRDRGQYEQYF,TRBV15,TRBJ2-7
CASSPFLAADTYEQYF,TRBV7-8,TRBJ2-7
CAISTQLNTEAFF,TRBV10-3,TRBJ1-1
CASSLARTSGRETQYF,TRBV5-4,TRBJ2-5
CASRRGGGTSTDTQYF,TRBV7-2,TRBJ2-3
CASSLAGQGETQYF,TRBV5-1,TRBJ2-5
CASSYVTGGSGEKLFF,TRBV6-5,TRBJ1-4
CASTPRRDPGELFF,TRBV19,TRBJ2-2
CASSPGQTFVNTGELFF,TRBV18,TRBJ2-2
CASSGLAGADEQFF,TRBV18,TRBJ2-1
CASSFDRGSSYNEQFF,TRBV6-5,TRBJ2-1
CSVVVQGVTDTQYF,TRBV29-1,TRBJ2-3
CASSPDSINTGELFF,TRBV5-4,TRBJ2-2
CASSLKSGADTQYF,TRBV7-9,TRBJ2-3
CASSQDGQGNQPQHF,TRBV4-1,TRBJ1-5
CASRSQDGGQETQYF,TRBV6-1,TRBJ2-5
CASGAWTGELFF,TRBV19,TRBJ2-2
CASSLGGTAYYEQYF,TRBV5-4,TRBJ2-7
CASSRVGGGEQYF,TRBV5-1,TRBJ2-7
CASSARLASSYNEQFF,TRBV2,TRBJ2-1
CSGRDLENGYTF,TRBV29-1,TRBJ1-2
CSAGPHYEQYF,TRBV20-1,TRBJ2-7
CASSLATGVYADTQYF,TRBV5-5,TRBJ2-3
CASSSPSSIIDEQFF,TRBV28,TRBJ2-1
CASSLSGRFTDTQYF,TRBV13,TRBJ2-3
CASSIAQRAQFF,TRBV7-9,TRBJ2-1